This T cell receptor beta chain was recovered during a study of type 1 and type 2 diabetes patients. Findings of the study overall: Both CD4+ and CD8+ type 2 diabetes repertoires showed significantly higher diversity than type 1. V and J gene usage correlated at 0.9 to 0.97 between type 2 diabetes and control samples.

CDR3 size: 18 residues. Germline CDR1 SGHDN, CDR2 FVKESK. The V gene end was trimmed by 3 bases and the J gene end by 6 bases; junction bases not matched to a gene: 13. The PCR template was genomic DNA. The TCR beta CDR3 region was amplified using 30 forward and 13 reverse primers. Each CDR3 protein is one row after TCRdb ran MiXCR on the multiplex PCR reads. The sample lists some 250,000 distinct CDR3 sequences; more than 45% were seen once. Anyone with other autoimmune disease or infection in the prior four weeks was excluded. With respect to this clonotype: Its antigen is still unknown.

V usage is TRBV14 and J usage is TRBJ2-3; 12 nucleotides match TRBD2. The receptor was isolated from a man aged 18 to 35 with type 2 diabetes. Sequencing was done on a sample of peripheral blood mononuclear cells (PBMCs). The CDR3 region is CASSHRTSGAALQDTQYF. The CDR3 DNA is TGTGCCAGCAGCCACCGGACTAGCGGGGCCGCGTTGCAGGATACGCAGTATTTT.